The 2 T cell receptor beta chains presented below share a single source sample, sequenced in a study of shared clonotypes between healthy human individuals. The naive CD8 fraction comprised CD45RO-negative cells positively selected for CCR7 and excluded terminally differentiated effector memory CD45RA+ cells. Generated by immunoSEQ multiplex PCR, the TCRdb table keeps only in-frame clones and is missing some. The data show around 610,000 clones, roughly 96% seen once. Sequenced sample: naive CD8+ T cells sorted from blood. These receptor sequences come from a woman in her twenties or thirties in good health.

The chain is built from TRBV6-1 and TRBJ2-1, with D hard to call. The CDR3 is made up of 10 amino acids. V was trimmed by 11 bases and J by 8 bases, leaving 10 bases between them. CDR1 and CDR2 from the germline V gene are MNHNS and SASEGT. The CDR3 DNA sequence: TGTGCCGCGAGTAACTATGAGCAGTTCTTC. Translating it yields CAASNYEQFF.

The V and J genes are TRBV13 and TRBJ1-6; D gene unclear. From germline, CDR1 is PRHDT and CDR2 FYEKMQ (reference sequence). Between the trimmed V and J ends, which lost 8 bases and 3 bases, there was a span of 11 bases. The CDR3 loop spans 14 amino acids. CDR3 sequence (DNA): TGTGCCAGCGGCGACTCCAGCTATAATTCACCCCTCCACTTT. It codes for CASGDSSYNSPLHF.